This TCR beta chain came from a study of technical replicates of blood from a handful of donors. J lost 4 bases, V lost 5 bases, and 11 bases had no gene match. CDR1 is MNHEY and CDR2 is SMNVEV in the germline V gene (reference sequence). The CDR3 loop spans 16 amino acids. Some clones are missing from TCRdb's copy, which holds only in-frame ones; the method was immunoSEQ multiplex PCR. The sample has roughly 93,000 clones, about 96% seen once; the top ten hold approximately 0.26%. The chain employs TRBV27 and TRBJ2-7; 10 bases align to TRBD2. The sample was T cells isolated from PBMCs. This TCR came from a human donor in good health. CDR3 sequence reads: CASSPEAGTSVYEQYF. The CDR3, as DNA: TGTGCCAGCAGTCCCGAAGCCGGGACTAGCGTTTACGAGCAGTACTTC.